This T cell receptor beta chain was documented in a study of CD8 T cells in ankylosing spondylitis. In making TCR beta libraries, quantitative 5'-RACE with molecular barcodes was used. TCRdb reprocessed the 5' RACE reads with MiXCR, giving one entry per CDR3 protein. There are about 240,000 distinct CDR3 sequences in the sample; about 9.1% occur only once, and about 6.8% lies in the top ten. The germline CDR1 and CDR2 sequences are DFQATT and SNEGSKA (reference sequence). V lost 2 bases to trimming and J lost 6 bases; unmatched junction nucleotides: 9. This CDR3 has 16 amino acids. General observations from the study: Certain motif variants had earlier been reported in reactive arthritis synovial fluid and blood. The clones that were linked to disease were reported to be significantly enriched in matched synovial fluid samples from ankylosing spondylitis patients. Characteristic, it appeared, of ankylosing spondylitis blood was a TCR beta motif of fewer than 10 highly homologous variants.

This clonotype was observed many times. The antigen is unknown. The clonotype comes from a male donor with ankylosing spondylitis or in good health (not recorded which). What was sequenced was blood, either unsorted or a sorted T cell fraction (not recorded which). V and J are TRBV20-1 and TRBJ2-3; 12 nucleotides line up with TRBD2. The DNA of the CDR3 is TGCAGTGCTAGACCCCCTAGCGGGAGGGCCCTGGATACGCAGTATTTT. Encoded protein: CSARPPSGRALDTQYF.